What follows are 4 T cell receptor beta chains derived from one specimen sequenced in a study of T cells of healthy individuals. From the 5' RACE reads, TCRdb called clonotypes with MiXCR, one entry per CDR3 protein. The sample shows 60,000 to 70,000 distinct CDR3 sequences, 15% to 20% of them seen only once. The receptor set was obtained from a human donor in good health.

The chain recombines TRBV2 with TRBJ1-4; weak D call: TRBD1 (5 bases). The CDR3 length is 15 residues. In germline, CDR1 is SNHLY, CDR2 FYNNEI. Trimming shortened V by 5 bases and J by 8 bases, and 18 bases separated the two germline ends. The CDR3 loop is CASSRDGGVREKLFF. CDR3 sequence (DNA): TGTGCCAGCAGTCGAGACGGGGGGGTCAGGGAAAAACTGTTTTTT.

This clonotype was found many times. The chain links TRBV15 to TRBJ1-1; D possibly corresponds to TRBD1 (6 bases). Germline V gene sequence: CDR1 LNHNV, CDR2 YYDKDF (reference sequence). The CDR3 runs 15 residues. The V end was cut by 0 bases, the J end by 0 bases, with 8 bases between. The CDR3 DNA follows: TGTGCCACCAGCAGAGATAAGGGGGTGAACACTGAAGCTTTCTTT. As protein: CATSRDKGVNTEAFF.

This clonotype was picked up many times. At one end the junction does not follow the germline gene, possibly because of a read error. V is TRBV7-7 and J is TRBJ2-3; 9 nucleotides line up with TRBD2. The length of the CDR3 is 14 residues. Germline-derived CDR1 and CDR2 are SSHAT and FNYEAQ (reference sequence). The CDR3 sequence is CASSPGTSTDTQYF. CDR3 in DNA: TGTGCTAGCAGCCCCGGGACTAGCACGGATACGCAGTATTTT.

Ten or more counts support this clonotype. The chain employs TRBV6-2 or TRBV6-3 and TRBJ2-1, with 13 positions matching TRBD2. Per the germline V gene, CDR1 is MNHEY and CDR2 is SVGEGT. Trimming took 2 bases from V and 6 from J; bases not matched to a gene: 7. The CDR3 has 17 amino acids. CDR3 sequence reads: CASSYLGLAGALNEQFF. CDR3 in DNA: TGTGCCAGCAGTTACCTCGGACTAGCGGGAGCCCTCAATGAGCAGTTCTTC.